Listed here are 26 T cell receptor beta chains from one sample, sequenced in a study of PD-L1 blockade in urothelial cancer (dated by TCRdb to the late 2010s). The time point label for this specimen denotes: pretreatment peripheral blood. To prepare the library, the immunoSEQ multiplex PCR assay was applied. Here the immuneACCESS table is served through TCRdb, limited to in-frame sequences with V and J called. Missing clones are a known gap in these copies; in checked studies unresolved V genes cover under half, and the rest lacks a known reason. This sample lists some 100,000 clones; 70% to 90% were detected once. Of the sample, 0.97% falls within the top ten clones. The material was PBMCs, obtained around atezolizumab (anti-PD-L1) treatment. These receptors came from a woman over 75 with urothelial cancer.

The chain links TRBV2 to TRBJ2-7; D uncertain. CDR1 is SNHLY, CDR2 FYNNEI, per germline. Between the trimmed V and J ends, which lost 7 bases and 2 bases, there was a span of 15 bases. CDR3 size: 14 residues. CDR3 residues: CASNGGVSTYEQYF. In DNA form, the CDR3 reads TGTGCCAGCAATGGCGGAGTTTCTACCTACGAGCAGTACTTC.

There are a few counts of this clone. The chain employs TRBV9 and TRBJ2-1, with D possibly being TRBD1 (7 bases). V dropped 1 base and J dropped 9 bases, with 17 bases sitting between them. The CDR3 runs to 15 residues. Germline CDR1 is SGDLS and CDR2 is YYNGEE. CDR3 protein: CASSVQGGEGAEQFF. The CDR3 DNA reads as TGTGCCAGCAGCGTACAGGGGGGAGAGGGGGCTGAGCAGTTCTTC.

This clone was observed a single time. CDR3 DNA sequence: TGTGCCAGCAGCCCGCCGGGACAGGGACGCTACGAGCAGTACTTC. It yields the protein CASSPPGQGRYEQYF. This rearrangement joins TRBV5-4 to TRBJ2-7; 9 bases line up with TRBD1. This CDR3 is 15 amino acids long. Losses at the gene ends were 4 bases for V and 3 bases for J; bases not matched to a gene: 8. Germline values: CDR1 SGHNT, CDR2 YYREEE (reference sequence).

The chain joins TRBV6-5 to TRBJ2-2, with 12 positions matching TRBD2. Per germline, CDR1 MNHEY and CDR2 SVGAGI. The V segment lost 5 bases and the J segment 5 bases; nucleotides outside the gene matches: 3. CDR3 size: 15 residues. The CDR3 sequence is CASSPSGRVTGELFF. The CDR3, as DNA: TGTGCCAGCAGTCCTAGCGGGAGGGTTACCGGGGAGCTGTTTTTT.

The V and J genes are TRBV28 and TRBJ1-5; no clear D gene. CDR1 and CDR2 (germline): MDHEN, SYDVKM. The length of the CDR3 is 15 residues. V was trimmed by 5 bases and J by 0 bases, leaving 11 bases between them. CDR3 nucleotide sequence: TGTGCCAGCAGTCTGTACGGCGGTAGCAATCAGCCCCAGCATTTT. Translation gives CASSLYGGSNQPQHF.

This rearrangement joins TRBV10-3 to TRBJ2-3; tentatively, D is TRBD1 (6 bases). Germline CDR1 and CDR2: ENHRY and SYGVKD. V was cut by 1 base and J by 3 bases, with 11 bases left in between. CDR3 length equals 15 residues. CDR3 loop: CAISEFPQGTDTQYF. The CDR3 DNA reads TGTGCCATCAGTGAGTTCCCGCAGGGGACAGATACGCAGTATTTT.

The chain employs TRBV5-6 and TRBJ2-7; TRBD1 aligns across 10 bases. In germline, CDR1 is SGHDT, CDR2 YYEEEE. The CDR3 consists of 15 residues. The ends lost 3 bases at V and 2 bases at J; junction bases unmatched: 5. This CDR3 is CASSWPGTGAYEQYF. CDR3 sequence (DNA): TGTGCCAGCAGCTGGCCCGGGACAGGGGCCTACGAGCAGTACTTC.

V gene TRBV20-1 combines with J gene TRBJ1-1; 7 positions agree with TRBD1. CDR3 length equals 11 residues. V was pared by 4 bases and J by 11 bases, with 7 bases of the junction left unmatched. Germline V gene data show CDR1 as DFQATT and CDR2 as SNEGSKA (reference sequence). CDR3 residues: CSATPRGAAFF. DNA of the CDR3: TGCAGTGCTACCCCCAGGGGGGCGGCTTTCTTT.

The chain recombines TRBV30 with TRBJ2-2; 7 nucleotides match TRBD2. The CDR3 has 13 amino acids. Germline V gene sequence: CDR1 GTSNPN, CDR2 SVGIG (reference sequence). CDR3: CAGGGSNTGELFF. In DNA form, the CDR3 reads TGTGCTGGGGGGGGGTCGAACACCGGGGAGCTGTTTTTT. Full variable domain (outside the CDR3, taken from reference TRBV30 and TRBJ2-2): SQTIHQWPATLVQPVGSPLSLECTVEGTSNPNLYWYRQAAGRGLQLLFYSVGIGQISSEVPQNLSASRPQDRQFILSSKKLLLSDSGFYLCAGGGSNTGELFFGEGSRLTVL.

J is TRBJ2-5 and V is TRBV5-6; 7 bases fit TRBD1. Germline CDR1 reads SGHDT; CDR2 reads YYEEEE. The CDR3 has 14 residues. The V gene end was trimmed by 4 bases and the J gene end by 2 bases; junction bases not matched to a gene: 5. CDR3 amino acids: CASSQGQTQETQYF. Written as DNA, the CDR3 is TGTGCCAGCAGCCAGGGACAGACACAAGAGACCCAGTACTTC.

This chain connects TRBV11-1 to TRBJ1-2; 8 bases agree with TRBD1. CDR1 is SGHAT and CDR2 is FQDESV in the germline V gene (reference sequence). The CDR3 loop spans 15 amino acids. V lost 5 bases, J lost 2 bases, and 7 bases stayed unmatched. In DNA form, the CDR3 reads TGTGCCAGCAGCCCACGGACAGGGTGGAACTATGGCTACACCTTC. Translating gives CASSPRTGWNYGYTF. The whole variable domain, filled in from reference TRBV11-1 and TRBJ1-2, reads EAEVAQSPRYKITEKSQAVAFWCDPISGHATLYWYRQILGQGPELLVQFQDESVVDDSQLPKDRFSAERLKGVDSTLKIQPAELGDSAMYLCASSPRTGWNYGYTFGSGTRLTVV.

The V call is TRBV28, the J call TRBJ2-4; TRBD2 matches 8 bases. The length of the CDR3 is 17 residues. Germline loops: CDR1 MDHEN, CDR2 SYDVKM. V lost 6 bases, J lost 0 bases, and 10 bases stayed unmatched. The CDR3 DNA is TGTGCCAGCAGAGCCCCTACTAGCGGACCAGCCAAAAACATTCAGTACTTC. Its translation is CASRAPTSGPAKNIQYF.

The gene calls are TRBV5-1 and TRBJ2-7; 10 bases agree with TRBD2. CDR3 length equals 15 residues. CDR1 and CDR2 (germline): SGHRS, YFSETQ. V trimming: 0 bases; J trimming: 3 bases; junction bases outside the gene matches: 3. CDR3 bases: TGCGCCAGCAGCTTGGAACCTAGCGGGAGCTACGAGCAGTACTTC. As protein: CASSLEPSGSYEQYF.

This chain joins TRBV7-6 and TRBJ2-1; 9 bases are shared with TRBD2. Germline trimming cut 4 bases from V and 3 bases from J; bases unmatched to any gene: 10. The CDR3 consists of 17 residues. Germline loops: CDR1 SGHVS, CDR2 FNYEAQ. The CDR3 bases are TGTGCCAGCAGCTCTCGGGGGAAGACTAGCGGCTACAATGAGCAGTTCTTC. This encodes CASSSRGKTSGYNEQFF.

V and J are TRBV19 and TRBJ2-2; 7 bases fit TRBD1. CDR3 size: 15 residues. After removal of 7 bases from V and 2 bases from J, the junction contained 7 bases not matched to a gene. Germline loops: CDR1 LNHDA, CDR2 SQIVND (reference sequence). This chain's CDR3 is CASTYGTANTGELFF. The CDR3 coding sequence is TGTGCCAGTACTTATGGGACAGCAAACACCGGGGAGCTGTTTTTT.

The DNA for the CDR3 is TGTGCCAGCAGCCAAACAGATGACAGGTCGGGAGCTTTCTTT. This codes for CASSQTDDRSGAFF. The genes are TRBV16 and TRBJ1-1; D might be TRBD1 (6 bases). The germline V gene has CDR1 KGHSY and CDR2 FQNENV. CDR3 length: 14 residues. V lost 2 bases and J 10 bases, leaving 17 bases between the germline ends.

The chain is built from TRBV28 and TRBJ1-2; 9 bases are shared with TRBD1. CDR3 length: 15 residues. Looked up from germline, CDR1 is MDHEN and CDR2 is SYDVKM. V lost 5 bases, J lost 4 bases, and 8 bases stayed unmatched. CDR3 DNA: TGTGCCAGCAGTGCACCGGGACAGGGAAGCTATGGCTACACCTTC. The encoded protein is CASSAPGQGSYGYTF.

The rearrangement links TRBV27 to TRBJ2-3; 7 bases line up with TRBD2. J lost 5 bases, V lost 3 bases, and 8 bases had no gene match. CDR3 length equals 15 residues. CDR1 and CDR2 from the germline V gene are MNHEY and SMNVEV (reference sequence). This CDR3 is CASSLTSWRGDTQYF. The CDR3 DNA reads TGTGCCAGCAGTTTGACTAGCTGGAGGGGAGATACGCAGTATTTT.

The sample holds a few counts of this clone. The chain recombines TRBV9 with TRBJ2-1, with D unclear. V was cut by 4 bases and J by 0 bases, with 11 bases left in between. Germline V gene data show CDR1 as SGDLS and CDR2 as YYNGEE. The CDR3 covers 15 residues. The DNA of the CDR3 is TGTGCCAGCAGCCCCCAACCCAGCTCCTACAATGAGCAGTTCTTC. As protein: CASSPQPSSYNEQFF.

The CDR3 reads CASRDSLYQETQYF. DNA of the CDR3: TGTGCCAGCAGGGACAGCCTATACCAAGAGACCCAGTACTTC. The chain carries TRBV2 and TRBJ2-5; the D gene is possibly TRBD1 (6 bases). This CDR3 has 14 amino acids. The germline gives CDR1 SNHLY, CDR2 FYNNEI. Trimming cost V 6 bases and J 0 bases, with 11 bases left between them.

The V call is TRBV25-1, the J call TRBJ1-2; the match to TRBD1 covers 10 bases. This CDR3 has 14 residues. V was clipped by 3 bases and J by 7 bases; unmatched bases: 5. The germline gives CDR1 MGHDK, CDR2 SYGVNS. CDR3 bases: TGTGCCAGCAGTGACCCCCGGGACAGGGGTGGCTACACCTTC. Translation: CASSDPRDRGGYTF.

The chain couples TRBV28 to TRBJ2-5; 8 nucleotides line up with TRBD2. The CDR3 extends over 14 amino acids. Trimming cost V 4 bases and J 2 bases; bases outside gene matches: 3. Germline V gene data show CDR1 as MDHEN and CDR2 as SYDVKM. CDR3 amino acids: CASSSGLGQETQYF. CDR3 in DNA: TGTGCCAGCAGTTCGGGACTAGGACAAGAGACCCAGTACTTC.

The CDR3 region has the DNA TGTGCCAGCAGCTTGGGACTAGCGGGAGGGCCGGGTGAGGATGAGCAGTTCTTC. This gives the protein CASSLGLAGGPGEDEQFF. The chain uses TRBV7-2 and TRBJ2-1; 16 nucleotides line up with TRBD2. Germline CDR1 SGHTA, CDR2 FQGNSA. With V trimmed by 3 bases and J by 8 bases, 10 bases remained unmatched. CDR3 length: 18 amino acids.

This clone appeared a single time. This chain links TRBV6-6 with TRBJ1-1; 7 bases are shared with TRBD1. J lost 7 bases, V lost 5 bases, and 13 bases had no gene match. This CDR3 is 15 amino acids long. The germline V gene encodes CDR1 MNHNY and CDR2 SVGAGI (reference sequence). CDR3 region: CASSPPTGTAYEAFF. Written as DNA, the CDR3 is TGTGCCAGCAGTCCTCCGACCGGGACAGCCTATGAAGCTTTCTTT.

The chain recombines TRBV27 with TRBJ2-2; TRBD1 matches 7 bases. Looked up from germline, CDR1 is MNHEY and CDR2 is SMNVEV (reference sequence). V lost 5 bases and J lost 7; bases outside the gene matches: 13. The CDR3 is made up of 16 amino acids. The DNA of the CDR3 is TGTGCCAGCAGTAGCCGGGACAGATCCTTTCTCGGGGAGCTGTTTTTT. Its protein is CASSSRDRSFLGELFF.

The chain couples TRBV27 to TRBJ2-2; TRBD2 agrees at 7 bases. The germline gives CDR1 MNHEY, CDR2 SMNVEV (reference sequence). Trimming cost V 5 bases and J 7 bases; bases outside gene matches: 7. This CDR3 is 14 amino acids long. In DNA form, the CDR3 reads TGTGCCAGCAGTCCCCTCGGCGGGAGCGGGGAGCTGTTTTTT. It translates to CASSPLGGSGELFF.